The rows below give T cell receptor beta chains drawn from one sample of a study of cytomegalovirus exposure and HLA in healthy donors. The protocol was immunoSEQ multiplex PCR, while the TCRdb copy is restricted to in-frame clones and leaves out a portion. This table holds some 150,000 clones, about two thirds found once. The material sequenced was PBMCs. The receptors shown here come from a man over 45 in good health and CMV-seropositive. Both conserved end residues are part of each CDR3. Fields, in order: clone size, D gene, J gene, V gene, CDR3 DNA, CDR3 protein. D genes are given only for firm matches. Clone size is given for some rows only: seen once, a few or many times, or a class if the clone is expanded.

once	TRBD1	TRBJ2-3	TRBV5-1	TGCGCCAGCAGCGTGACAGGGGACGGCACAGATACGCAGTATTTT	CASSVTGDGTDTQYF
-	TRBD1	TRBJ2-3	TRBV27	TGTGCCAGCAGTTCGTCCAGGGGGCTAGCCTCCACAGATACGCAGTATTTT	CASSSSRGLASTDTQYF
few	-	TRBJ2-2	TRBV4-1	TGCGCCAGCAGCTTCAGACAGTCCTACACCGAGGAGCTGTTTTTT	CASSFRQSYTEELFF
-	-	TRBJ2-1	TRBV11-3	TGTGCCTCGGAGGGGTACAATGAGCAGTTCTTC	CASEGYNEQFF
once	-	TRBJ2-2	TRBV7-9	TGTGCCAGCAGCCCTCGTGGCAGGGGGGTCGGGGAGCTGTTTTTT	CASSPRGRGVGELFF
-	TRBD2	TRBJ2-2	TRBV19	TGTGCCAGTAACTCCGGGACTACGTACACCGGGGAGCTGTTTTTT	CASNSGTTYTGELFF
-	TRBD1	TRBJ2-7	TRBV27	TGTGCCAGCAGTCAACGGACAGGGGAGCCCTACGAGCAGTACTTC	CASSQRTGEPYEQYF
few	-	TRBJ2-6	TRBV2	TGTGCCAGCATCCCCTCTCCCTCTGGGGCCAACGTCCTGACTTTC	CASIPSPSGANVLTF
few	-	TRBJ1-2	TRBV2	TGTGCCAGCAGTGAGAGCGGGGGGCAAGGATATGGCTACACCTTC	CASSESGGQGYGYTF
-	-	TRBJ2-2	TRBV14	TGTGCCAGCAGCCCTTTAGCGGCGCCGAACACCGGGGAGCTGTTTTTT	CASSPLAAPNTGELFF
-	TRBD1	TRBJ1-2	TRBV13	TGTGCCAGCAGTCCCCCGACGACAGGGGGCGCATGCGGCTACACCTTC	CASSPPTTGGACGYTF
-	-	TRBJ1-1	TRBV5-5	TGTGCCAGCAGCTTGAGCGGCACTGAAGCTTTCTTT	CASSLSGTEAFF
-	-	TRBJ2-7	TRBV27	TGTGCCAGCAGATACCGGGACTCCACCTACGAGCAGTACTTC	CASRYRDSTYEQYF
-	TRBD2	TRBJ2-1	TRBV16	TGTGCCAGCAGCCAGACTAGCGGGTCGTACAATGAGCAGTTCTTC	CASSQTSGSYNEQFF
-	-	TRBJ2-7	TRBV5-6	TGTGCCAGCAGCTTGGTACAGGGGGGGTACGAGCAGTACTTC	CASSLVQGGYEQYF
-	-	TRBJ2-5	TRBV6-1	TGTGCCAGCAGTGAAGCGCTTTTTCGAACCGGGACTTACCAAGAGACCCAGTACTTC	CASSEALFRTGTYQETQYF
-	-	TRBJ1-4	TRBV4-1	TGCGCCAGCAGCCAAGTCGTCAGGGGAACAAATGAAAAACTGTTTTTT	CASSQVVRGTNEKLFF
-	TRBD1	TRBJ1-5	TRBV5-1	TGCGCCAGCAGCTTGGGGGACAGTAGCAATCAGCCCCAGCATTTT	CASSLGDSSNQPQHF
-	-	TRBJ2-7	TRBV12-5	TGTGCTAGTGGGAAAGGACAGATTTCCTACGAGCAGTACTTC	CASGKGQISYEQYF
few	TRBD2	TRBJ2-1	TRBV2	TGTGCCAGCAGTGAAGCGCGCGTTAGCGGGGGAGGCAATGAGCAGTTCTTC	CASSEARVSGGGNEQFF
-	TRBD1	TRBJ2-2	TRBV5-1	TGCGCCAGCAGCTTGCGGACAGGGGGCTCCGGGGAGCTGTTTTTT	CASSLRTGGSGELFF
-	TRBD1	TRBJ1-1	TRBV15	TGTGCCACCAGCAGAGCCGGGACAGGGAACACTGAAGCTTTCTTT	CATSRAGTGNTEAFF
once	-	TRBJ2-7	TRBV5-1	TGCGCCAGCAGCGACCCGGGACAAACAGGCTACGAGCAGTACTTC	CASSDPGQTGYEQYF
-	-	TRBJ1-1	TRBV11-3	TGTGCCAGCAGCTCGAACAAGAACACTGAAGCTTTCTTT	CASSSNKNTEAFF
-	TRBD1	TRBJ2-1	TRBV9	TGTGCCAGCAGCGGAGACAGGGGGAATGAGCAGTTCTTC	CASSGDRGNEQFF
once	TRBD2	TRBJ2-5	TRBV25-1	TGTGCCAGCAGTGACCTGGGGGCTAGCGGGAGAGAGACCCAGTACTTC	CASSDLGASGRETQYF
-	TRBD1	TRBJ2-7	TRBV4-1	TGCGCCAGCAGCCAAGACACAGGGGGCCCCTACGAGCAGTACTTC	CASSQDTGGPYEQYF
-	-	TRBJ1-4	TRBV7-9	TGTGCCAGCAGCTTAACGGGGGGAAGCGAAAAACTGTTTTTT	CASSLTGGSEKLFF
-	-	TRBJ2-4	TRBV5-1	TGCGCCAGCAGCCAAACCCATCTAAGTTTAGCCAAAAACATTCAGTACTTC	CASSQTHLSLAKNIQYF
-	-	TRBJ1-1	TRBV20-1	TGCAGTGTCGAATTCGGCACTGAAGCTTTCTTT	CSVEFGTEAFF
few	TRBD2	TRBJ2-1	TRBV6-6	TGTGCCAGCAGCCGAACTAGCGGGCCGTACAATGAGCAGTTCTTC	CASSRTSGPYNEQFF
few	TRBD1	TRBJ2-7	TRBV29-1	TGCAGCGTTGTCCGTGGGACAGGGTCCTACGAGCAGTACTTC	CSVVRGTGSYEQYF
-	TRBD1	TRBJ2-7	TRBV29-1	TGCAGCGTCGGGGGACAGGGGGCCCACGAGCAGTACTTC	CSVGGQGAHEQYF
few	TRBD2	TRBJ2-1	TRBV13	TGTGCCAGCAGCGCGGTGGGGACTAGAAGTATTGAGCAGTTCTTC	CASSAVGTRSIEQFF
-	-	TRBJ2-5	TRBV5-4	TGTGCCAGCAGCTCCAGAGCGGCGGGGACCCAAGAGACCCAGTACTTC	CASSSRAAGTQETQYF